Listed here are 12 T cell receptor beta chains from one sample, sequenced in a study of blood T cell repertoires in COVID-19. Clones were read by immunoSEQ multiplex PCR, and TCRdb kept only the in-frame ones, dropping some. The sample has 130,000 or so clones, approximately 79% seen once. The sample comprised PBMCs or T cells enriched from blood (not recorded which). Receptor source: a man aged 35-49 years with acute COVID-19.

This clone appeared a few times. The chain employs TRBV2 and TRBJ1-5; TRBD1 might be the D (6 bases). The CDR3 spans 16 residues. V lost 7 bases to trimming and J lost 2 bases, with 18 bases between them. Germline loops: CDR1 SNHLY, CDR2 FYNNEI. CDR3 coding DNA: TGTGCCAGCACCCTAATGGGGGCGTGGGGCAATCAGCCCCAGCATTTT. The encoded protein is CASTLMGAWGNQPQHF.

The CDR3 protein is CASSEYSRDSPLHF. CDR3 coding DNA: TGTGCCAGCAGTGAATATAGCAGGGATTCACCCCTCCACTTT. The chain couples TRBV25-1 to TRBJ1-6, with D possibly being TRBD1 (5 bases). V was clipped by 0 bases and J by 8 bases, with 8 bases between them. The germline gives CDR1 MGHDK, CDR2 SYGVNS. The CDR3 loop spans 14 amino acids. The whole variable domain, filled in from reference TRBV25-1 and TRBJ1-6, reads EADIYQTPRYLVIGTGKKITLECSQTMGHDKMYWYQQDPGMELHLIHYSYGVNSTEKGDLSSESTVSRIRTEHFPLTLESARPSHTSQYLCASSEYSRDSPLHFGNGTRLTVT.

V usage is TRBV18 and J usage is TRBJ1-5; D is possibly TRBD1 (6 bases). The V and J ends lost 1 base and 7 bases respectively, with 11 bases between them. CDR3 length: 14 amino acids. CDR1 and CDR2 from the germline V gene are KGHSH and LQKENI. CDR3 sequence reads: CASSPQGGEQPQHF. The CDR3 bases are TGTGCCAGCTCACCACAAGGGGGGGAACAGCCCCAGCATTTT.

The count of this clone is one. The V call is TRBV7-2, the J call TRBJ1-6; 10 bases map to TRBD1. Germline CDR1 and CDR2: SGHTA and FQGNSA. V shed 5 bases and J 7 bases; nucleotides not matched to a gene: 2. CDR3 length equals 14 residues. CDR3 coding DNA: TGTGCCAGCAGCGAGACAGGGGGCAATTCACCCCTCCACTTT. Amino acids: CASSETGGNSPLHF.

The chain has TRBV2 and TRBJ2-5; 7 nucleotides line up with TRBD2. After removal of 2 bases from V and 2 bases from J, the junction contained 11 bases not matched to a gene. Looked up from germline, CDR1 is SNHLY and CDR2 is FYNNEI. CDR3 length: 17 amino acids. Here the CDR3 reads CASSELPTSLGQETQYF. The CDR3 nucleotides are TGTGCCAGCAGTGAACTACCGACTAGCTTAGGGCAAGAGACCCAGTACTTC.

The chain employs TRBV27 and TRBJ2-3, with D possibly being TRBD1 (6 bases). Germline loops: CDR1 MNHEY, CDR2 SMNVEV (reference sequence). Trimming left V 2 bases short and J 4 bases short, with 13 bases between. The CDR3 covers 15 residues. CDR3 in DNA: TGTGCCAGCAGTTTAGGGGGCAGGGTGGCAGATACGCAGTATTTT. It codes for CASSLGGRVADTQYF.

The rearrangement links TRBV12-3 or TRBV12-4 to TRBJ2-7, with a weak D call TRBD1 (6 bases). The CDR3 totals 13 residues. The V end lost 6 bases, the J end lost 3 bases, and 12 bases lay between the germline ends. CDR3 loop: CASSSTGIYEQYF. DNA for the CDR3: TGTGCCAGCAGCTCCACAGGGATCTACGAGCAGTACTTC.

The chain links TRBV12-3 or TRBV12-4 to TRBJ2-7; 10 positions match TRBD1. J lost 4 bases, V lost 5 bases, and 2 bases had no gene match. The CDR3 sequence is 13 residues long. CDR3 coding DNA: TGTGCCAGCAGTCCGGGACAGGGGTACGAGCAGTACTTC. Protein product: CASSPGQGYEQYF.

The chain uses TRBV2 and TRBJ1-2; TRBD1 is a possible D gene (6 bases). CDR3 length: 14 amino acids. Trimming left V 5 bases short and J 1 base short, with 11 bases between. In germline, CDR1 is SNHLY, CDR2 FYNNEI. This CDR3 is CASSLQGVNYGYTF. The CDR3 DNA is TGTGCCAGCAGTTTACAGGGAGTTAACTATGGCTACACCTTC.

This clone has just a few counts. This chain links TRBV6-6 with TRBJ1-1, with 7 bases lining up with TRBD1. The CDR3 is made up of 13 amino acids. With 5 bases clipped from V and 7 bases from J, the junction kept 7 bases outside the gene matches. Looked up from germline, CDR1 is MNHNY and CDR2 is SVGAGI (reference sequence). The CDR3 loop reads CASSLPQGGEAFF. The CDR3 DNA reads TGTGCCAGCAGTCTCCCTCAGGGGGGTGAAGCTTTCTTT.

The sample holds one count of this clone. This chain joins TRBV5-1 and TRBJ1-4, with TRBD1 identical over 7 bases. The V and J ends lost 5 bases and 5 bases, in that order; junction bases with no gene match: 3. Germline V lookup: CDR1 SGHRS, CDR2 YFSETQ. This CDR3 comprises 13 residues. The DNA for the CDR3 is TGCGCCAGCAGAGACAGGGTAAATGAAAAACTGTTTTTT. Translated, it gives CASRDRVNEKLFF.

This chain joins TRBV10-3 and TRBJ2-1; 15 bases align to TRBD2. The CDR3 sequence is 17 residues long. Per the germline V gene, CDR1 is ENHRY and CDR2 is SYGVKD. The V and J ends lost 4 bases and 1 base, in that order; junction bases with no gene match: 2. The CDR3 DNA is TGTGCCATCAGTGGGACTAGCGGGGGGGCGTCCTACAATGAGCAGTTCTTC. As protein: CAISGTSGGASYNEQFF.